This T cell receptor beta chain was obtained from a study of control samples from healthy donors and cancer patients. Trimming left V 4 bases short and J 8 bases short, with 13 bases between. The CDR3 has 13 residues. CDR1 is SGHRS and CDR2 is YFSETQ in the germline V gene. Clones were sequenced by immunoSEQ multiplex PCR, and TCRdb holds only the in-frame ones, with some missing. The sample contains some 120,000 clones, around 93% of which appear only once. What was sequenced was blood. The gene calls are TRBV5-1 and TRBJ2-1; no firm D call. The TCR comes from a man aged 18 to 29 in good health. CDR3 nucleotides: TGCGCCAGCAGCCCGGGCCCCCGCGATGAGCAGTTCTTC. This encodes CASSPGPRDEQFF. Drawing the rest from reference TRBV5-1 and TRBJ2-1, the complete variable domain is KAGVTQTPRYLIKTRGQQVTLSCSPISGHRSVSWYQQTPGQGLQFLFEYFSETQRNKGNFPGRFSGRQFSNSRSEMNVSTLELGDSALYLCASSPGPRDEQFFGPGTRLTVL.